Below, 25 T cell receptor beta chains from the same sample are listed, as sequenced in a study of cytomegalovirus exposure and HLA in healthy donors. PCR involved 60 Vbeta and 13 Jbeta primers. The protocol was immunoSEQ multiplex PCR, while the TCRdb copy is restricted to in-frame clones and leaves out a portion. Among approximately 190,000 clones listed, approximately 87% were seen once. The sequenced sample was PBMCs. These receptor sequences come from a man younger than 40 in good health and CMV-seronegative.

This rearrangement joins TRBV19 to TRBJ1-2, with 7 nucleotides matching TRBD1. Germline V CDR1 and CDR2: LNHDA, SQIVND (reference sequence). The CDR3 has 14 amino acids. The trim removed 5 bases at V and 4 bases at J, leaving 7 bases unmatched. The CDR3 sequence is CASSPKGGGYGYTF. The CDR3 DNA follows: TGTGCCAGTAGTCCCAAAGGGGGCGGCTATGGCTACACCTTC.

This chain connects TRBV28 to TRBJ1-5; TRBD1 aligns across 7 bases. Losses at the gene ends were 5 bases for V and 6 bases for J; bases not matched to a gene: 7. The germline gives CDR1 MDHEN, CDR2 SYDVKM. This CDR3 is built from 14 residues. Here the CDR3 DNA reads TGTGCCAGCAGTGCGCCAGGGGGAGGTCAGCCCCAGCATTTT. This codes for CASSAPGGGQPQHF.

The rearrangement joins TRBV11-2 to TRBJ2-3, with 8 bases aligning to TRBD2. Germline CDR1 SGHAT, CDR2 FQNNGV. V was clipped by 4 bases and J by 3 bases; unmatched bases: 6. The CDR3 has 15 amino acids. CDR3 nucleotide sequence: TGTGCCAGCAGCTGGACTAGCCCCCGAACAGATACGCAGTATTTT. This translates into CASSWTSPRTDTQYF.

V is TRBV18 and J is TRBJ1-1, with a tentative D call TRBD1 (6 bases). Germline CDR1 is KGHSH and CDR2 is LQKENI. Trimming took off 3 bases at V and 10 bases at J, with 18 bases between the two ends. The CDR3 runs to 14 residues. CDR3 in amino acids: CASSPGQPLFGAFF. The CDR3 nucleotides are TGTGCCAGCTCACCCGGACAGCCGTTGTTTGGAGCTTTCTTT. Variable domain in full (rest from reference TRBV18 and TRBJ1-1): NAGVMQNPRHLVRRRGQEARLRCSPMKGHSHVYWYRQLPEEGLKFMVYLQKENIIDESGMPKERFSAEFPKEGPSILRIQQVVRGDSAAYFCASSPGQPLFGAFFGQGTRLTVV.

This chain uses TRBV6-5 with TRBJ2-3; 7 bases fit TRBD2. The CDR3 spans 16 residues. The V and J ends lost 0 bases and 6 bases, in that order; junction bases with no gene match: 9. The germline CDR1 and CDR2 sequences are MNHEY and SVGAGI. CDR3 region: CASSYSGREGADTQYF. The CDR3 bases are TGTGCCAGCAGTTACTCTGGCAGGGAGGGTGCCGATACGCAGTATTTT.

V and J are TRBV2 and TRBJ1-5; perhaps TRBD1 as D (6 bases). The CDR3 is made up of 13 amino acids. Per germline, CDR1 SNHLY and CDR2 FYNNEI. V was clipped by 7 bases and J by 4 bases, with 11 bases between them. The CDR3 here is CASTYRVNQPQHF. As DNA, the CDR3 is TGTGCCAGCACTTACAGGGTAAATCAGCCCCAGCATTTT.

This sequence joins TRBV6-1 and TRBJ2-2, with unresolved D. The CDR3 has 14 residues. CDR1 is MNHNS, CDR2 SASEGT, per germline. The germline V and J ends were trimmed by 5 bases and 0 bases, with 7 bases remaining between them. CDR3 bases: TGTGCCAGCAGTAGAGTCCCGAACACCGGGGAGCTGTTTTTT. This gives the protein CASSRVPNTGELFF.

The genes are TRBV28 and TRBJ1-1; D gene uncertain. V was shortened by 5 bases and J by 1 base, with 11 bases between the two germline ends. Germline V gene data show CDR1 as MDHEN and CDR2 as SYDVKM. This CDR3 region has 14 residues. The CDR3 loop reads CASSNSISNTEAFF. The CDR3 DNA follows: TGTGCCAGCAGTAACAGCATTTCGAACACTGAAGCTTTCTTT.

V is TRBV5-4 and J is TRBJ2-2; TRBD2 aligns across 11 bases. Germline CDR1 is SGHNT and CDR2 is YYREEE (reference sequence). This CDR3 region has 16 residues. Unmatched junction bases numbered 6, after V lost 5 bases and J lost 3 bases. The CDR3 DNA follows: TGTGCCAGCAGAGTTAGCGGGAGGGAGCACACCGGGGAGCTGTTTTTT. Its translation: CASRVSGREHTGELFF.

V is TRBV14 and J is TRBJ2-7; a weak D match, TRBD1 (6 bases). This CDR3 region has 18 residues. Germline V gives CDR1 SGHDN, CDR2 FVKESK. The V and J ends lost 0 bases and 3 bases respectively, with 21 bases between them. CDR3 nucleotide sequence: TGTGCCAGCAGCCAAGATACCGTGTTAGGACAGCTTAACTACGAGCAGTACTTC. Amino acids: CASSQDTVLGQLNYEQYF.

The chain links TRBV2 to TRBJ1-1; D uncertain. The CDR3 runs to 13 residues. Between the trimmed V and J ends, which lost 6 bases and 1 base, there was a span of 9 bases. Germline values: CDR1 SNHLY, CDR2 FYNNEI. The CDR3 bases are TGTGCCAGCAGCGGGGAGGGGAACACTGAAGCTTTCTTT. It specifies CASSGEGNTEAFF.

Here the CDR3 reads CASSEGGPDTQYF. Here the CDR3 DNA reads TGTGCCAGCAGTGAAGGAGGGCCAGATACGCAGTATTTT. The chain couples TRBV6-1 to TRBJ2-3, with D possibly being TRBD2 (5 bases). Germline CDR1 reads MNHNS; CDR2 reads SASEGT. The CDR3 has 13 amino acids. V lost 1 base to trimming and J lost 4 bases, with 6 bases between them.

On this clone: Mismatch with germline at one junction end may stem from a read error. The chain combines TRBV11-1 with TRBJ2-6; D possibly corresponds to TRBD1 (5 bases). The CDR3 spans 15 residues. Germline CDR1 is SGHAT and CDR2 is FQDESV (reference sequence). CDR3 bases: TGTGCCAGCAGGTTAGGGGCATCTGGGGCCAACGTCCTGACTTTC. This gives the protein CASRLGASGANVLTF.

This sequence joins TRBV7-8 and TRBJ1-2; D not certain. The CDR3 consists of 13 residues. CDR1 and CDR2 (germline): SGHVS, FQNEAQ. V was cut by 5 bases and J by 5 bases, with 12 bases left in between. CDR3 nucleotide sequence: TGTGCCAGCAGCCGTAGAGTTGAATATGGCTACACCTTC. It is translated as CASSRRVEYGYTF.

The chain couples TRBV7-6 to TRBJ2-1, with 12 bases matching TRBD2. V shed 1 base, J shed 2 bases, and the junction held 3 bases outside the gene matches. This CDR3 region has 17 residues. The germline V gene encodes CDR1 SGHVS and CDR2 FNYEAQ. The CDR3 loop is CASSLVPSGGAYNEQFF. The CDR3 coding sequence is TGTGCCAGCAGCTTAGTCCCTAGCGGGGGGGCCTACAATGAGCAGTTCTTC.

The chain joins TRBV15 to TRBJ1-2, with TRBD1 matching over 7 bases. The CDR3 runs 16 residues. In germline, CDR1 is LNHNV, CDR2 YYDKDF (reference sequence). J gave up 7 bases and V 2 bases, and 13 bases lay outside the gene matches. As DNA, the CDR3 is TGTGCCACCAGCAGATTATCTCGGACAGGACCAACTGGCTACACCTTC. It translates to CATSRLSRTGPTGYTF.

The chain combines TRBV7-2 with TRBJ2-7, with D possibly being TRBD1 (6 bases). This CDR3 spans 16 amino acids. The V end was cut by 1 base, the J end by 5 bases, with 18 bases between. Germline-derived CDR1 and CDR2 are SGHTA and FQGNSA. The CDR3, as DNA: TGTGCCAGCAGCTTAGGACTGAAACAGGGTGGCCACGAGCAGTACTTC. Protein sequence: CASSLGLKQGGHEQYF.

This rearrangement joins TRBV11-2 to TRBJ2-1; no reliable D call. Trimming left V 6 bases short and J 6 bases short, with 12 bases between. The CDR3 length is 13 residues. The V gene's germline CDR1 is SGHAT and CDR2 FQNNGV. The CDR3 bases are TGTGCCAGCAGAGTGATGGGCATCAATGAGCAGTTCTTC. This gives the protein CASRVMGINEQFF.

The rearrangement links TRBV7-8 to TRBJ2-5, with 14 nucleotides matching TRBD2. Germline values: CDR1 SGHVS, CDR2 FQNEAQ. V dropped 5 bases and J dropped 3; count of bases not matched to a gene: 5. The CDR3 contains 16 residues. Here the CDR3 reads CASSLRTSGRKETQYF. As DNA, the CDR3 is TGTGCCAGCAGCCTAAGGACTAGCGGGAGGAAAGAGACCCAGTACTTC.

This rearrangement joins TRBV19 to TRBJ2-5, with D possibly matching TRBD2 (5 bases). This CDR3 is built from 12 residues. Looked up from germline, CDR1 is LNHDA and CDR2 is SQIVND (reference sequence). V was cut by 9 bases and J by 0 bases, with 8 bases left in between. The CDR3 reads CASEGNQETQYF. CDR3 bases: TGTGCCAGCGAGGGCAACCAAGAGACCCAGTACTTC.

The CDR3 here is CASSRLASWGELFF. CDR3 bases: TGTGCCAGTAGCCGCCTAGCGAGTTGGGGGGAGCTGTTTTTT. The gene calls are TRBV19 and TRBJ2-2; D possibly corresponds to TRBD2 (6 bases). Trimming shortened V by 6 bases and J by 8 bases, and 16 bases separated the two germline ends. CDR1 and CDR2 (germline): LNHDA, SQIVND (reference sequence). The CDR3 spans 14 residues. Full variable domain (missing parts from reference TRBV19 and TRBJ2-2): DGGITQSPKYLFRKEGQNVTLSCEQNLNHDAMYWYRQDPGQGLRLIYYSQIVNDFQKGDIAEGYSVSREKKESFPLTVTSAQKNPTAFYLCASSRLASWGELFFGEGSRLTVL.

This chain joins TRBV4-1 and TRBJ1-4; weak D call: TRBD1 (6 bases). The germline CDR1 and CDR2 sequences are MGHRA and YSYEKL. V was cut by 4 bases and J by 8 bases, with 14 bases left in between. The CDR3 runs 14 residues. Here the CDR3 DNA reads TGCGCCAGCAGCCCGCAGGGGCGCGGGGAAAAACTGTTTTTT. Protein: CASSPQGRGEKLFF.

This chain connects TRBV19 to TRBJ2-2; 12 nucleotides match TRBD2. CDR1 is LNHDA and CDR2 is SQIVND in the germline V gene (reference sequence). V trimming: 5 bases; J trimming: 6 bases; junction bases outside the gene matches: 10. This CDR3 spans 17 amino acids. CDR3: CASSLYRLAGVAGELFF. The CDR3, as DNA: TGTGCCAGTAGTCTCTACCGACTAGCGGGAGTGGCCGGGGAGCTGTTTTTT.

J is TRBJ2-7 and V is TRBV18; possible D gene TRBD1, 5 bases. The CDR3 has 14 amino acids. Germline values: CDR1 KGHSH, CDR2 LQKENI. The V end was cut by 0 bases, the J end by 7 bases, with 13 bases between. The CDR3: CASSPPSQGREQYF. DNA of the CDR3: TGTGCCAGCTCACCACCATCCCAGGGTCGAGAGCAGTACTTC.

This chain connects TRBV5-8 to TRBJ1-2; D gene unclear. With 4 bases removed from V and 3 bases from J, the gap between germline ends came to 16 bases. The germline CDR1 and CDR2 sequences are SGHTS and YDEGEE. The CDR3 covers 15 residues. In DNA form, the CDR3 reads TGTGCCAGCAGCACCGGTCCCGGGAGTGACTATGGCTACACCTTC. Its translation: CASSTGPGSDYGYTF. The full variable domain, completed using reference TRBV5-8 and TRBJ1-2, is EAGVTQSPTHLIKTRGQQATLRCSPISGHTSVYWYQQALGLGLQFLLWYDEGEERNRGNFPPRFSGRQFPNYSSELNVNALELEDSALYLCASSTGPGSDYGYTFGSGTRLTVV.